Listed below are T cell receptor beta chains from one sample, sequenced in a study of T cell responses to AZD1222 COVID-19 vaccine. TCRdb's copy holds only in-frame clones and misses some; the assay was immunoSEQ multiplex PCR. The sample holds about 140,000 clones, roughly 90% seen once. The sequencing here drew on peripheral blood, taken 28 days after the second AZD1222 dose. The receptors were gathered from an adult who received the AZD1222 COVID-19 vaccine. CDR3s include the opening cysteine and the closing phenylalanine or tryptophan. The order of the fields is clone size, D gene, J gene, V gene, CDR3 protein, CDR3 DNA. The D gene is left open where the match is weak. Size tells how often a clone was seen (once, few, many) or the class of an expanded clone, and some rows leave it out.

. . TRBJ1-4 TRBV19 CASIPRAATNEKLFF TGTGCCAGTATCCCAAGAGCGGCAACTAATGAAAAACTGTTTTTT
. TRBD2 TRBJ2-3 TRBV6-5 CASIGLAGGGDTQYF TGTGCCAGCATCGGACTAGCGGGGGGTGGGGATACGCAGTATTTT
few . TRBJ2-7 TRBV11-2 CASSFLNFGEQYF TGTGCCAGCAGCTTTCTAAATTTTGGCGAGCAGTACTTC
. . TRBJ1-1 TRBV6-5 CASNLLRERDTEAFF TGTGCCAGCAACCTCCTCAGGGAAAGGGACACTGAAGCTTTCTTT
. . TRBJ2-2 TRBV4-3 CASSQDLSSNTGELFF TGCGCCAGCAGCCAAGATTTGAGTTCGAACACCGGGGAGCTGTTTTTT
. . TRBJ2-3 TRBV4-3 CASSQGGGGHTDTQYF TGCGCCAGCAGCCAAGGTGGCGGGGGACATACAGATACGCAGTATTTT
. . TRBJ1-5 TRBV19 CASSILSPPGGNQPQHF TGTGCCAGTAGTATCTTAAGCCCCCCTGGAGGCAATCAGCCCCAGCATTTT
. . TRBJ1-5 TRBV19 CASNQYSNQPQHF TGTGCCAGTAACCAGTATAGCAATCAGCCCCAGCATTTT
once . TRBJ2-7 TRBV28 CASTSIRDRIYEQYF TGTGCCAGCACCTCTATTAGAGACAGAATCTACGAGCAGTACTTC
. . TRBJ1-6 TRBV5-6 CASSPRPNSPLHF TGTGCCAGCAGCCCTCGACCTAATTCACCCCTCCACTTT
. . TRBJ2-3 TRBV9 CASSVAGSTDTQYF TGTGCCAGCAGCGTAGCGGGAAGCACAGATACGCAGTATTTT
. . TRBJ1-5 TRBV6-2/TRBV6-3 CASSPPQYSNQPQHF TGTGCCAGCAGCCCTCCTCAGTATAGCAATCAGCCCCAGCATTTT
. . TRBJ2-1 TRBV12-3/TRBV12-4 CASSLGANNEQFF TGTGCCAGCAGTTTAGGGGCTAACAATGAGCAGTTCTTC
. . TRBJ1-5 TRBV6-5 CASSPKSGGRQPQHF TGTGCCAGCAGCCCCAAATCGGGAGGGCGCCAGCCCCAGCATTTT
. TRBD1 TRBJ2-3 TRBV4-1 CASSQFGQGIGKADTQYF TGCGCCAGCAGCCAATTTGGACAGGGGATTGGCAAAGCAGATACGCAGTATTTT
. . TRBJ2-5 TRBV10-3 CAISTGQPAQRTQYF TGTGCCATCAGCACTGGACAGCCAGCTCAACGGACCCAGTACTTC
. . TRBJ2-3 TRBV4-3 CASSQDRGTSTDTQYF TGCGCCAGCAGCCAAGATCGGGGGACCAGCACAGATACGCAGTATTTT
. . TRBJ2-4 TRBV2 CASSTEARAKNIQYF TGTGCCAGCAGTACGGAGGCACGGGCCAAAAACATTCAGTACTTC
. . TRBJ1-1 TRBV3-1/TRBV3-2 CASRLDRNTEAFF TGTGCCAGCAGGTTAGACAGGAACACTGAAGCTTTCTTT
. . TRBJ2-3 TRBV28 CASSLEDWSTDTQYF TGTGCCAGCAGTTTAGAGGACTGGAGCACAGATACGCAGTATTTT
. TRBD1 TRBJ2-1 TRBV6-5 CASSLGQGAWSEQFF TGTGCCAGCAGTTTGGGACAGGGGGCTTGGAGTGAGCAGTTCTTC
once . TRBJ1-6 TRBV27 CASSFPGLSPLHF TGTGCCAGCAGTTTCCCCGGGCTCTCACCCCTCCACTTT
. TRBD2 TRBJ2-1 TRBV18 CASSPFRLAGVGNEQFF TGTGCCAGCTCACCATTCCGTCTAGCGGGAGTAGGAAATGAGCAGTTCTTC
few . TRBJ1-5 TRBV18 CASSPPNQPQHF TGTGCCAGCTCACCACCTAATCAGCCCCAGCATTTT
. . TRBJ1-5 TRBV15 CATSRGQWNQPQHF TGTGCCACCAGCAGAGGACAATGGAATCAGCCCCAGCATTTT
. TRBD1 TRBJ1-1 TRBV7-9 CASSLTGSPEAFF TGTGCCAGCAGCTTGACAGGGTCCCCCGAAGCTTTCTTT
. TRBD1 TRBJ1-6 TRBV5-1 CASSRDRGHNSPLHF TGCGCCAGCAGCCGCGACAGGGGTCATAATTCACCCCTCCACTTT
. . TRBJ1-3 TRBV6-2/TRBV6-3 CASSYSDGNTIYF TGTGCCAGCAGTTACTCCGATGGAAACACCATATATTTT
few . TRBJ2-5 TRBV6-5 CASLGGTQYF TGTGCCAGCCTTGGGGGGACCCAGTACTTC
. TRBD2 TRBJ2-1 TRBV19 CASSIGSGGVSEQFF TGTGCCAGTAGTATAGGGAGCGGGGGGGTCAGTGAGCAGTTCTTC
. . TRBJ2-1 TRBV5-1 CASSLGSIPSYNEQFF TGCGCCAGCAGCTTAGGTAGCATACCCTCCTACAATGAGCAGTTCTTC
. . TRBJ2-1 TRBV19 CASIYSHGSYNEQFF TGTGCCAGTATCTACTCTCACGGGAGCTACAATGAGCAGTTCTTC
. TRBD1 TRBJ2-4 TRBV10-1 CASSGGQGNIQYF TGCGCCAGCAGTGGCGGACAGGGAAACATTCAGTACTTC
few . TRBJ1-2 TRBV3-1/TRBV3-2 CASSLTGPYGYTF TGTGCCAGCAGCCTAACAGGGCCCTATGGCTACACCTTC
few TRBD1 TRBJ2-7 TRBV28 CASSEPGQLLSYEQYF TGTGCCAGCAGTGAACCGGGACAGCTATTGTCCTACGAGCAGTACTTC
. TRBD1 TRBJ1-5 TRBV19 CASSIETGKPQHF TGTGCCAGTAGTATAGAGACAGGGAAACCCCAGCATTTT
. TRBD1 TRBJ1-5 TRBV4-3 CASSQDMVTDRGNQPQHF TGCGCCAGCAGCCAAGATATGGTGACCGACAGGGGGAATCAGCCCCAGCATTTT
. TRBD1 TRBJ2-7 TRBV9 CASSVFGQGANEQYF TGTGCCAGCAGCGTATTTGGACAGGGGGCGAACGAGCAGTACTTC
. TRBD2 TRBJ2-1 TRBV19 CASSRERAGDPNEQFF TGTGCCAGTAGTAGAGAAAGAGCGGGAGACCCCAATGAGCAGTTCTTC
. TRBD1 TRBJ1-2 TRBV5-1 CASSSGGNGANYGYTF TGCGCCAGCAGCTCAGGGGGAAACGGAGCTAACTATGGCTACACCTTC
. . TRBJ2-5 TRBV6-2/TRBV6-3 CASSYGRDGQETQYF TGTGCCAGCAGTTACGGTCGGGACGGACAAGAGACCCAGTACTTC
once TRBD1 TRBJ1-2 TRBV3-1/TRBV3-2 CASSRGQGTAYGYTF TGTGCCAGCAGTCGCGGACAGGGAACGGCCTATGGCTACACCTTC
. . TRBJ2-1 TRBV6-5 CASSQGHEQFF TGTGCCAGCAGTCAGGGGCATGAGCAGTTCTTC